The clone carrying this TCR beta chain occurred a few times. Its antigen remains unknown. The record originates from a study of blood T cells in healthy people across ages. The second PCR ran about 6 to 11 cycles with a sample-barcoded 5' primer and J-beta primers. TCRdb analysed the 5' RACE reads with MiXCR anew, one entry per CDR3 protein. The sample has nearly 1 million distinct CDR3 sequences, about 53% seen once. V gave up 3 bases and J gave up 5 bases, with 13 bases separating them. This CDR3 spans 14 amino acids. Per the germline V gene, CDR1 is MGHRA and CDR2 is YSYEKL. Study-level points and caveats: Age showed a roughly linear inverse relationship with TCR beta diversity per million T cells.

The receptor was isolated from a woman aged 60-75 years in good health. The rearrangement uses TRBV4-1 and TRBJ2-5; a weak D match, TRBD2 (5 bases). Sequenced material: blood. The CDR3 DNA follows: TGCGCCAGCAGCCACGGTTACGAGGGTGAGACCCAGTACTTC. It yields the protein CASSHGYEGETQYF.